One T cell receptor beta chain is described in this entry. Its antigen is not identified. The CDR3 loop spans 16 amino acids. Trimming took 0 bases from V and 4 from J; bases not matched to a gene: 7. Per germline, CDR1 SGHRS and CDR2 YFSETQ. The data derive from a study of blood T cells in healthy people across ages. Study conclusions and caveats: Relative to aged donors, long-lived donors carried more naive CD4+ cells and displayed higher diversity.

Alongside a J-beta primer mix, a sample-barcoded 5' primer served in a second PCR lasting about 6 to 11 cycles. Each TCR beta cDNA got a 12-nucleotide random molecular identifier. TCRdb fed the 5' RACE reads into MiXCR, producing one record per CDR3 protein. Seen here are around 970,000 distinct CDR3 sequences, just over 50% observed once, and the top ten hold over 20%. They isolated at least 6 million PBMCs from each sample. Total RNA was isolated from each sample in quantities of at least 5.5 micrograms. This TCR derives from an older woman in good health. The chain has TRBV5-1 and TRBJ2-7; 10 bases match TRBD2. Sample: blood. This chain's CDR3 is CASSLAVGLARYEQYF. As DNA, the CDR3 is TGCGCCAGCAGCTTGGCAGTGGGACTAGCGCGATACGAGCAGTACTTC.